Listed below are T cell receptor beta chains from one sample, sequenced in a study of cytomegalovirus exposure and HLA in healthy donors. Assay used: immunoSEQ multiplex PCR; TCRdb lists only in-frame clones, some missing. The data show fewer than 130,000 clones, 70% to 90% seen once. The sequencing input was PBMCs. These TCRs come from a woman in her twenties or thirties in good health and CMV-seropositive. Each CDR3 is given with its conserved first and last residue. Each record gives: J gene, V gene, CDR3 length, CDR3 protein.

j_gene: TRBJ1-4
v_gene: TRBV9
len: 15
CDR3aa: CASSSRQGPNEKLFF

j_gene: TRBJ2-2
v_gene: TRBV28
len: 17
CDR3aa: CASSPFGLAGNTGELFF

j_gene: TRBJ2-7
v_gene: TRBV5-4
len: 13
CDR3aa: CASSLQGRNEQYF

j_gene: TRBJ1-3
v_gene: TRBV25-1
len: 14
CDR3aa: CASRVVPSGNTIYF

j_gene: TRBJ2-7
v_gene: TRBV4-3
len: 15
CDR3aa: CASSQAFGGSYEQYF

j_gene: TRBJ2-1
v_gene: TRBV5-6
len: 16
CDR3aa: CASSWAGRRGRNEQFF

j_gene: TRBJ1-2
v_gene: TRBV28
len: 15
CDR3aa: CASSFAGSTYYGYTF

j_gene: TRBJ1-2
v_gene: TRBV19
len: 11
CDR3aa: CAGKTGSGYTF

j_gene: TRBJ1-4
v_gene: TRBV7-9
len: 14
CDR3aa: CASSPGQGIGKLFF

j_gene: TRBJ2-7
v_gene: TRBV27
len: 15
CDR3aa: CASSLFSQPSYEQYF

j_gene: TRBJ1-3
v_gene: TRBV28
len: 18
CDR3aa: CASSLVQGKVYSGNTIYF

j_gene: TRBJ2-3
v_gene: TRBV7-2
len: 15
CDR3aa: CASSLDGTITDTQYF

j_gene: TRBJ2-1
v_gene: TRBV4-3
len: 17
CDR3aa: CASSQDVEASSYNEQFF

j_gene: TRBJ2-5
v_gene: TRBV5-6
len: 12
CDR3aa: CASSLAGETQYF

j_gene: TRBJ2-1
v_gene: TRBV5-6
len: 14
CDR3aa: CASSFGTLLLEQFF

j_gene: TRBJ2-5
v_gene: TRBV18
len: 13
CDR3aa: CASSPLVSETQYF

j_gene: TRBJ2-2
v_gene: TRBV18
len: 16
CDR3aa: CASSPSSGSRTGELFF

j_gene: TRBJ2-1
v_gene: TRBV7-9
len: 15
CDR3aa: CASSLTGVSYNEQFF

j_gene: TRBJ1-1
v_gene: TRBV28
len: 15
CDR3aa: CASKGQGVLGTEAFF

j_gene: TRBJ2-7
v_gene: TRBV5-6
len: 15
CDR3aa: CASSPDGQGAYEQYF

j_gene: TRBJ2-5
v_gene: TRBV30
len: 14
CDR3aa: CAWNRGIGAETQYF

j_gene: TRBJ2-7
v_gene: TRBV2
len: 11
CDR3aa: CASIRGYEQYF

j_gene: TRBJ2-5
v_gene: TRBV6-1
len: 14
CDR3aa: CASSEAGPWETQYF

j_gene: TRBJ2-7
v_gene: TRBV21-1
len: 19
CDR3aa: CASSNLGERLKYTAYEQYF

j_gene: TRBJ2-7
v_gene: TRBV11-2
len: 17
CDR3aa: CASSLATHTLIPYEQYF

j_gene: TRBJ1-4
v_gene: TRBV28
len: 14
CDR3aa: CASSSPTVNEKLFF

j_gene: TRBJ2-3
v_gene: TRBV7-9
len: 12
CDR3aa: CASGGATDTQYF

j_gene: TRBJ1-2
v_gene: TRBV7-2
len: 15
CDR3aa: CASSARDRGLSGYTF

j_gene: TRBJ2-4
v_gene: TRBV27
len: 15
CDR3aa: CASSPLGAAKNIQYF

j_gene: TRBJ2-1
v_gene: TRBV15
len: 14
CDR3aa: CATSRDSIYNEQFF

j_gene: TRBJ1-4
v_gene: TRBV9
len: 14
CDR3aa: CASGSEASNEKLFF

j_gene: TRBJ1-5
v_gene: TRBV5-1
len: 14
CDR3aa: CASSPTGPNQPQHF

j_gene: TRBJ2-1
v_gene: TRBV5-1
len: 17
CDR3aa: CASSLVKAPQGLDEQFF

j_gene: TRBJ2-1
v_gene: TRBV7-6
len: 12
CDR3aa: CASSLVQNEQFF

j_gene: TRBJ1-2
v_gene: TRBV18
len: 14
CDR3aa: CASSPTGGHYGYTF

j_gene: TRBJ2-1
v_gene: TRBV7-2
len: 12
CDR3aa: CASSLGTGGEFF

j_gene: TRBJ1-2
v_gene: TRBV15
len: 14
CDR3aa: CATSGVEGRAGYTF

j_gene: TRBJ2-3
v_gene: TRBV29-1
len: 18
CDR3aa: CSVEDLGREVWAIDTQYF

j_gene: TRBJ1-6
v_gene: TRBV15
len: 15
CDR3aa: CATSRGNRDNSPLHF

j_gene: TRBJ2-7
v_gene: TRBV28
len: 15
CDR3aa: CASSLRPGRRDEQYF

j_gene: TRBJ2-3
v_gene: TRBV4-1
len: 15
CDR3aa: CASSQAGTSPDTQYF

j_gene: TRBJ2-7
v_gene: TRBV5-5
len: 15
CDR3aa: CASRLRDRGSYEQYF

j_gene: TRBJ2-5
v_gene: TRBV30
len: 14
CDR3aa: CAWSVQAGQETQYF

j_gene: TRBJ1-2
v_gene: TRBV19
len: 16
CDR3aa: CASRRQGAVANYGYTF

j_gene: TRBJ2-3
v_gene: TRBV4-2
len: 12
CDR3aa: CASSQVADTQYF

j_gene: TRBJ1-2
v_gene: TRBV11-2
len: 15
CDR3aa: CASSLDSALNYGYTF

j_gene: TRBJ2-1
v_gene: TRBV7-2
len: 14
CDR3aa: CASETSGGVIGQFF

j_gene: TRBJ2-7
v_gene: TRBV7-9
len: 13
CDR3aa: CASSRTGAYEQYF

j_gene: TRBJ2-7
v_gene: TRBV4-1
len: 15
CDR3aa: CASSLRQGGPYEQYF

j_gene: TRBJ2-1
v_gene: TRBV7-3
len: 15
CDR3aa: CASSLKASSYNEQFF

j_gene: TRBJ1-1
v_gene: TRBV15
len: 12
CDR3aa: CATSSLNTEAFF

j_gene: TRBJ1-5
v_gene: TRBV4-1
len: 15
CDR3aa: CASSTRDRGNQPQHF

j_gene: TRBJ1-1
v_gene: TRBV2
len: 12
CDR3aa: CASSDAGVEAFF